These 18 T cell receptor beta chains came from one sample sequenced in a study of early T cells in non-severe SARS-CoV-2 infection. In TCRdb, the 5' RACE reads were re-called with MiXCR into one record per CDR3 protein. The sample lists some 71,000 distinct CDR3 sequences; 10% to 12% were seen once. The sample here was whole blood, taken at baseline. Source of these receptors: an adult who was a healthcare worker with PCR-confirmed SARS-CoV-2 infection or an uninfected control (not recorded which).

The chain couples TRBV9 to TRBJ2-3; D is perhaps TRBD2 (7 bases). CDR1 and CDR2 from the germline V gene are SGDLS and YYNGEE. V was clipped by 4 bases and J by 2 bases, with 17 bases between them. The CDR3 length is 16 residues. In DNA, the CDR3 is TGTGCCAGCAGCTCTTGGAGGGGGGGCCCCACAGATACGCAGTATTTT. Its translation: CASSSWRGGPTDTQYF.

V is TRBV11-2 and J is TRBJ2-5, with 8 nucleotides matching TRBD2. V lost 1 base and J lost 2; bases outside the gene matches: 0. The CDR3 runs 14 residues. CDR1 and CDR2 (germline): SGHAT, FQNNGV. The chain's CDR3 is CASSLAGGQETQYF. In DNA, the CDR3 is TGTGCCAGCAGCTTAGCGGGGGGGCAAGAGACCCAGTACTTC.

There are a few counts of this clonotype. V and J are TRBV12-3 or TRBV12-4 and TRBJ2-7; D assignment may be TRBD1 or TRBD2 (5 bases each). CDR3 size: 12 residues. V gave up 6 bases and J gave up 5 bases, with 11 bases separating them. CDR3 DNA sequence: TGTGCCAGCAGGGGGGATAGAAACGAGCAGTACTTC. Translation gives CASRGDRNEQYF.

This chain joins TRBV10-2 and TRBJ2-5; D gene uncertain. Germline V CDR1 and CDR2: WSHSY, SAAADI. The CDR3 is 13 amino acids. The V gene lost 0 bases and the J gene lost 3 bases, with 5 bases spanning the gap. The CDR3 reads CASSESRKETQYF. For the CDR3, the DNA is TGCGCCAGCAGTGAGTCCCGTAAAGAGACCCAGTACTTC.

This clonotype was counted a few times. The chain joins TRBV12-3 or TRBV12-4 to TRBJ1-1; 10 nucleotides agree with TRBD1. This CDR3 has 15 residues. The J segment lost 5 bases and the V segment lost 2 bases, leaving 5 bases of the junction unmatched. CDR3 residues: CASSLMGQGKTEAFF. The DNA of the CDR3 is TGTGCCAGCAGTTTAATGGGACAGGGGAAAACTGAAGCTTTCTTT.

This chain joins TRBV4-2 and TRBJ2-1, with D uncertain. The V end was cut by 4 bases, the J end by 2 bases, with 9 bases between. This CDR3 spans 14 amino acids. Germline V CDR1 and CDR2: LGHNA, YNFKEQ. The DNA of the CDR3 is TGTGCCAGCAGCCCATCCCTGACCTACAATGAGCAGTTCTTC. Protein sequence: CASSPSLTYNEQFF.

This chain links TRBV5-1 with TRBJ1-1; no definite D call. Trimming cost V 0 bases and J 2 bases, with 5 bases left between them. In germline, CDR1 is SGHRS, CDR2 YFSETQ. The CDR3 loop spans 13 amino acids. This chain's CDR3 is CASSLGANTEAFF. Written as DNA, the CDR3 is TGCGCCAGCAGCTTGGGAGCTAACACTGAAGCTTTCTTT. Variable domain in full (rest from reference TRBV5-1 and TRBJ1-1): KAGVTQTPRYLIKTRGQQVTLSCSPISGHRSVSWYQQTPGQGLQFLFEYFSETQRNKGNFPGRFSGRQFSNSRSEMNVSTLELGDSALYLCASSLGANTEAFFGQGTRLTVV.

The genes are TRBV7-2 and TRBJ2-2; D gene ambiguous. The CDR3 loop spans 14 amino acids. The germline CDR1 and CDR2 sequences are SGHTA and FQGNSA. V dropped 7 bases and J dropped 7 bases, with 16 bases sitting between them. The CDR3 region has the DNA TGTGCCAGCACCTCCTTTGCGTGGCGCGGGGAGCTGTTTTTT. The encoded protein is CASTSFAWRGELFF.

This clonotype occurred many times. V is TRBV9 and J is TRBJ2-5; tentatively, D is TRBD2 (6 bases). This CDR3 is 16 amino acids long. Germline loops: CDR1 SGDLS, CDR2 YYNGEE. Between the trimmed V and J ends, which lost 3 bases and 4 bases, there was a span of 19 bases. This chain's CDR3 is CASSATDRGSLETQYF. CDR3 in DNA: TGTGCCAGCAGCGCCACCGACCGGGGGTCCTTAGAGACCCAGTACTTC.

The CDR3 sequence: CAISESRDGSSGYTF. For the CDR3, the DNA is TGTGCCATCAGTGAGTCGCGGGACGGATCATCTGGCTACACCTTC. The rearrangement links TRBV10-3 to TRBJ1-2; D possibly corresponds to TRBD1 (5 bases). CDR3 length equals 15 residues. Trimming left V 0 bases short and J 7 bases short, with 15 bases between. CDR1 is ENHRY, CDR2 SYGVKD, per germline.

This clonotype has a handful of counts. The CDR3 is CASSLGARSNEQFF. The CDR3 DNA is TGTGCCAGCAGCTTAGGAGCGAGAAGCAATGAGCAGTTCTTC. The rearrangement uses TRBV7-9 and TRBJ2-1; no clear D. CDR1 is SEHNR, CDR2 FQNEAQ, per germline (reference sequence). V lost 1 base to trimming and J lost 6 bases, with 10 bases between them. The CDR3 has 14 amino acids.

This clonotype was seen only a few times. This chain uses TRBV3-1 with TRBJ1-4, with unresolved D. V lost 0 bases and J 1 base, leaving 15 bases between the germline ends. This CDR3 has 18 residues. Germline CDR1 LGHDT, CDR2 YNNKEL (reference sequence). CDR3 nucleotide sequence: TGTGCCAGCAGCCAAGATAGGTTAAGGGCGGGAACTAATGAAAAACTGTTTTTT. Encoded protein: CASSQDRLRAGTNEKLFF.

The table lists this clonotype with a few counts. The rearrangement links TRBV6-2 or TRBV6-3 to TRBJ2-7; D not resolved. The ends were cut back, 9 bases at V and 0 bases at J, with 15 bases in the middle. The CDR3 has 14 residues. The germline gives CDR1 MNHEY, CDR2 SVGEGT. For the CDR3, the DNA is TGTGCCAGTGGGAACTGGCCGAGCTCCTACGAGCAGTACTTC. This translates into CASGNWPSSYEQYF.

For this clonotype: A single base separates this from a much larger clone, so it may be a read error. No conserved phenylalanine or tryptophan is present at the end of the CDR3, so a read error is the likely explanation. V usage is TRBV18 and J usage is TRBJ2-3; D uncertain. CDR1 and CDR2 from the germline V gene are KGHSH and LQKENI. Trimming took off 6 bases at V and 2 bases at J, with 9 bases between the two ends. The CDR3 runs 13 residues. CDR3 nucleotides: TGTGCCAGCTCCCTCCTTACCACAGATACGCAGTATATT. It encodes CASSLLTTDTQYI.

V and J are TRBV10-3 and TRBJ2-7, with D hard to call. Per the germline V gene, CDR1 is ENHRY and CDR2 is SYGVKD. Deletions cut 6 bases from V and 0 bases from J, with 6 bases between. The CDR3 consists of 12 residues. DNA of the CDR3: TGTGCCATCAGAGACCCCTCCTACGAGCAGTACTTC. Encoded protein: CAIRDPSYEQYF.

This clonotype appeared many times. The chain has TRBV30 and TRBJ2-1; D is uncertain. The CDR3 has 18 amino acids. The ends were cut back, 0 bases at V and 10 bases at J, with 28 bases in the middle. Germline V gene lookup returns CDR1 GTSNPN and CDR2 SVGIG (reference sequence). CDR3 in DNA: TGTGCCTGGAGTGTACTGGTGACTCGGATGGTCAACCCATTCGAGCAGTTCTTC. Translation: CAWSVLVTRMVNPFEQFF.

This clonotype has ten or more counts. CDR3 DNA sequence: TGTGCCAGCAGCCGGACTAGCGGGTACTACAATGAGCAGTTCTTC. Protein product: CASSRTSGYYNEQFF. The chain employs TRBV7-6 and TRBJ2-1, with TRBD2 matching 11 bases. The CDR3 runs to 15 residues. V gave up 5 bases and J gave up 3 bases; unmatched junction bases: 3. CDR1 is SGHVS and CDR2 is FNYEAQ in the germline V gene.

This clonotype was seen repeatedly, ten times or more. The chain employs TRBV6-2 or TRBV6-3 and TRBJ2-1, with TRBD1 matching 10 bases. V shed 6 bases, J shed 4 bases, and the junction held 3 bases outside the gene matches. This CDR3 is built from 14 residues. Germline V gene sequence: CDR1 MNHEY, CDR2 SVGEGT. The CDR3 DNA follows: TGTGCCAGCAGGGGGACAGGGGCTTACAATGAGCAGTTCTTC. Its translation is CASRGTGAYNEQFF.